This T cell receptor beta chain derives from a study of Tregs in tolerant kidney transplant recipients. As for the study in general: Two populations were sorted: CD4+CD8-CD25+CD127- and CD4+CD8-4-1BB+CD40L-. A 3-day belatacept mixed lymphocyte reaction, sometimes plus 5-day graft donor restimulation, preceded CD4+CD25+CD127- sorting. Donor B cells were activated for 10 to 11 days on irradiated CD40L-expressing 3T3 cells.

Study observations and caveats: Few patients were studied, so findings need validation in larger groups.

TCRdb's table, derived via immunoSEQ multiplex PCR, lists solely in-frame clones and lacks some. Among 9,500 to 12,000 clones listed, about 90% were seen once. This clone was counted once. The antigen is not known. The CDR3 loop spans 15 amino acids. Germline CDR1 SGHRS, CDR2 YFSETQ. Trimming removed 0 bases from V and 0 bases from J, with 7 bases in between. The V and J genes are TRBV5-1 and TRBJ2-1; D call uncertain. This TCR derives from a human patient who received a combined kidney and bone marrow transplant. The specimen was Tregs from blood cultured with allogeneic cells, collected before the transplant. The CDR3 is CASSLEGRSYNEQFF. CDR3 nucleotides: TGCGCCAGCAGCTTGGAGGGCCGCTCCTACAATGAGCAGTTCTTC.